This TCR beta chain is drawn from a study of identical twins. Study observations and caveats: Cord blood's abundant beta clonotypes had fewer insertions, unlike memory repertoires. Excess twin sharing in beta out-of-frame sequences was weaker. Rather than following the same donors, the conclusions depended on cross-sectional statistical analysis.

In its sample, this clonotype was seen a few times. The antigen remains unidentified. Each donor (without exception) was a healthy Caucasian. TCRdb re-called the 5' RACE reads with MiXCR, one entry per CDR3 protein. The sample has around 1.7 million distinct CDR3 sequences; under 35% are singletons. This CDR3 comprises 16 residues. Germline V gene data show CDR1 as DFQATT and CDR2 as SNEGSKA (reference sequence). V dropped 2 bases and J dropped 1; count of bases not matched to a gene: 10. The V call is TRBV20-1, the J call TRBJ1-1; 7 nucleotides match TRBD1. The source material was cord blood. This clonotype was sampled from a newborn girl in good health. The CDR3 spells CSARRGRGPSNTEAFF. The CDR3 nucleotides are TGCAGTGCTAGAAGGGGGAGGGGGCCCTCGAACACTGAAGCTTTCTTT.